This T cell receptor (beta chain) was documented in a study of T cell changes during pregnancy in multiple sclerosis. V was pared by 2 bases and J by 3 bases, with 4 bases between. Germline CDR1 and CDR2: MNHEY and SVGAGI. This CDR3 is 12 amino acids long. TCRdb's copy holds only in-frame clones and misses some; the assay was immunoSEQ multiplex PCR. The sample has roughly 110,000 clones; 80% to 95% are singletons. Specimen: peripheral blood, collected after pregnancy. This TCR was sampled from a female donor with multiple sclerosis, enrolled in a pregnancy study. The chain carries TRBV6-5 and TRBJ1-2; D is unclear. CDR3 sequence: CASSYADYGYTF. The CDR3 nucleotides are TGTGCCAGCAGTTACGCGGACTATGGCTACACCTTC.